Below are 22 T cell receptor beta chains sequenced from a single sample in a study of blood T cell repertoires in COVID-19. The method was immunoSEQ multiplex PCR; TCRdb's version includes in-frame clones alone and lacks a portion of them. The sample holds about 180,000 clones, 70% to 90% seen once. Sequenced material: peripheral blood. The receptors derive from a woman aged 25 to 39 with active or convalescent COVID-19.

This chain connects TRBV5-1 to TRBJ1-3, with 7 bases aligning to TRBD1. CDR1 SGHRS and CDR2 YFSETQ come from the germline V gene. The CDR3 is 17 residues long. V was clipped by 3 bases and J by 2 bases; unmatched bases: 11. The CDR3 sequence: CASSWTGWVAPGNTIYF. In nucleotides, the CDR3 is TGCGCCAGCAGCTGGACAGGCTGGGTGGCCCCTGGAAACACCATATATTTT.

This clone appeared once. The chain combines TRBV28 with TRBJ2-1, with 11 bases fitting TRBD2. Trimming took 4 bases from V and 4 from J; bases not matched to a gene: 3. CDR3 size: 15 residues. Germline V gives CDR1 MDHEN, CDR2 SYDVKM. The DNA for the CDR3 is TGTGCCAGCAGTTACGGGACTAGCGGTTACAATGAGCAGTTCTTC. Protein sequence: CASSYGTSGYNEQFF.

There are many counts of this clone. V gene TRBV4-1 combines with J gene TRBJ2-7; 7 nucleotides align to TRBD1. The J segment lost 5 bases and the V segment lost 6 bases, leaving 13 bases of the junction unmatched. The CDR3 is 15 amino acids. Germline-derived CDR1 and CDR2 are MGHRA and YSYEKL. CDR3 residues: CASSPWTGLDNEQYF. CDR3 sequence (DNA): TGCGCCAGCAGTCCCTGGACAGGTCTCGACAACGAGCAGTACTTC.

The gene calls are TRBV5-1 and TRBJ2-7; the match to TRBD2 covers 11 bases. Germline V gene data show CDR1 as SGHRS and CDR2 as YFSETQ. V shed 7 bases and J 4 bases; nucleotides not matched to a gene: 7. The CDR3 is made up of 14 amino acids. As DNA, the CDR3 is TGCGCCAGCGGGGTAGCGGGAGGGACATACGAGCAGTACTTC. Encoded protein: CASGVAGGTYEQYF.

As DNA, the CDR3 is TGTGCCAGCAGCCTCACCGGGGGGGATGGCTCACCCCTCCACTTT. It codes for CASSLTGGDGSPLHF. The rearrangement uses TRBV7-2 and TRBJ1-6; the D gene is possibly TRBD1 (5 bases). There are 15 residues in the CDR3. The germline V and J ends were trimmed by 5 bases and 10 bases, with 18 bases remaining between them. Germline V gene data show CDR1 as SGHTA and CDR2 as FQGNSA.

This clone showed up just a few times. The V and J genes are TRBV6-4 and TRBJ2-1, with 11 bases matching TRBD2. V was clipped by 2 bases and J by 6 bases; unmatched bases: 0. Germline CDR1 MRHNA, CDR2 SNTAGT. The CDR3 has 14 amino acids. CDR3 protein: CASSDGLAGNEQFF. CDR3 sequence (DNA): TGTGCCAGCAGTGACGGACTAGCGGGCAATGAGCAGTTCTTC.

The chain couples TRBV7-2 to TRBJ2-3, with 13 nucleotides matching TRBD2. Per germline, CDR1 SGHTA and CDR2 FQGNSA. Losses at the gene ends were 1 base for V and 8 bases for J; bases not matched to a gene: 9. The CDR3 loop spans 17 amino acids. Here the CDR3 reads CASSLVGTSGNSATQYF. In DNA form, the CDR3 reads TGTGCCAGCAGCTTAGTAGGGACTAGCGGGAACAGTGCTACGCAGTATTTT.

The gene calls are TRBV5-1 and TRBJ1-1, with a weak D call TRBD1 (5 bases). Trimming shortened V by 0 bases and J by 7 bases, and 13 bases separated the two germline ends. The CDR3 loop spans 14 amino acids. Germline V gene lookup returns CDR1 SGHRS and CDR2 YFSETQ. CDR3 in amino acids: CASSLEQDFREAFF. CDR3 DNA sequence: TGCGCCAGCAGCTTGGAACAGGATTTTCGTGAAGCTTTCTTT.

The chain links TRBV30 to TRBJ1-1; D is undetermined. The CDR3 has 15 residues. V was cut by 0 bases and J by 5 bases, with 16 bases left in between. Germline V gene data show CDR1 as GTSNPN and CDR2 as SVGIG (reference sequence). The CDR3 region has the DNA TGTGCCTGGAGTGTATATCTTTCCGGCGGGACTGAAGCTTTCTTT. Protein: CAWSVYLSGGTEAFF.

This clone was recorded once. The chain has TRBV28 and TRBJ2-7; a possible D gene is TRBD2 (6 bases). In germline, CDR1 is MDHEN, CDR2 SYDVKM. This CDR3 contains 15 residues. Deletions cut 6 bases from V and 0 bases from J, with 15 bases between. The DNA of the CDR3 is TGTGCCAGCAGCACGGCTAGCGCCGACTCCTACGAGCAGTACTTC. This gives the protein CASSTASADSYEQYF.

The chain is built from TRBV15 and TRBJ2-1; D gene ambiguous. This CDR3 comprises 14 residues. The V gene's germline CDR1 is LNHNV and CDR2 YYDKDF (reference sequence). The V end lost 1 base, the J end lost 3 bases, and 7 bases lay between the germline ends. Written as DNA, the CDR3 is TGTGCCACCAGCAGAGTTACTGGCTACAATGAGCAGTTCTTC. It encodes CATSRVTGYNEQFF.

The rearrangement joins TRBV14 to TRBJ1-2, with D hard to call. This CDR3 is built from 13 residues. V gave up 0 bases and J gave up 8 bases, with 10 bases separating them. CDR1 and CDR2 (germline): SGHDN, FVKESK. The CDR3 loop is CASSQDHSGGYTF. For the CDR3, the DNA is TGTGCCAGCAGCCAAGATCACAGCGGAGGCTACACCTTC.

The rearrangement joins TRBV5-1 to TRBJ2-3, with TRBD2 matching over 9 bases. The junction had 7 bases not matched to a gene; V was cut back by 2 bases and J by 3 bases. Per the germline V gene, CDR1 is SGHRS and CDR2 is YFSETQ. The CDR3 is made up of 16 amino acids. Written as DNA, the CDR3 is TGCGCCAGCAGCTTTCCGGGACTAGCAGGAACAGATACGCAGTATTTT. It translates to CASSFPGLAGTDTQYF.

This chain connects TRBV10-1 to TRBJ2-5; 9 bases match TRBD2. The length of the CDR3 is 15 residues. Germline V lookup: CDR1 WNHNN, CDR2 SYGVQD (reference sequence). V shed 1 base, J shed 3 bases, and the junction held 3 bases outside the gene matches. CDR3 bases: TGCGCCAGCAGTGAGTTAGCGGGAGTGGAAGAGACCCAGTACTTC. Its translation: CASSELAGVEETQYF.

This clone turned up a few times. V usage is TRBV30 and J usage is TRBJ2-1; 11 bases agree with TRBD1. CDR1 and CDR2 (germline): GTSNPN, SVGIG (reference sequence). This CDR3 has 17 amino acids. Losses at the gene ends were 8 bases for V and 7 bases for J; bases not matched to a gene: 19. The CDR3 coding sequence is TGTGCCAAGAGGTACCCCCGGCCGGACAGGGGGCTGAATGAGCAGTTCTTC. It translates to CAKRYPRPDRGLNEQFF.

This clone was counted a few times. The chain couples TRBV2 to TRBJ1-2, with D possibly TRBD1 on 6 matching bases. Germline loops: CDR1 SNHLY, CDR2 FYNNEI. This CDR3 has 16 amino acids. Between the trimmed V and J ends, which lost 0 bases and 6 bases, there was a span of 17 bases. CDR3 sequence: CASSEALRDRTHGYTF. DNA for the CDR3: TGTGCCAGCAGTGAAGCGCTTAGAGACAGGACCCATGGCTACACCTTC. The variable domain in full, completed from reference TRBV2 and TRBJ1-2, reads EPEVTQTPSHQVTQMGQEVILRCVPISNHLYFYWYRQILGQKVEFLVSFYNNEISEKSEIFDDQFSVERPDGSNFTLKIRSTKLEDSAMYFCASSEALRDRTHGYTFGSGTRLTVV.

CDR3 loop: CASSNPGQNGYTF. In nucleotides, the CDR3 is TGTGCCAGCAGCAACCCGGGACAGAATGGCTACACCTTC. V is TRBV11-2 and J is TRBJ1-2; 7 bases map to TRBD1. The CDR3 extends over 13 amino acids. Germline V CDR1 and CDR2: SGHAT, FQNNGV. V dropped 5 bases and J dropped 6; count of bases not matched to a gene: 6.

This chain links TRBV30 with TRBJ1-2; TRBD1 matches 9 bases. The CDR3 length is 13 residues. The trim removed 5 bases at V and 5 bases at J, leaving 6 bases unmatched. Germline CDR1 and CDR2: GTSNPN and SVGIG (reference sequence). The CDR3 coding sequence is TGTGCCTGGGCCACAGGGGGCGCGTATGGCTACACCTTC. It codes for CAWATGGAYGYTF. The full variable domain, rest sourced from reference TRBV30 and TRBJ1-2, is SQTIHQWPATLVQPVGSPLSLECTVEGTSNPNLYWYRQAAGRGLQLLFYSVGIGQISSEVPQNLSASRPQDRQFILSSKKLLLSDSGFYLCAWATGGAYGYTFGSGTRLTVV.

Only one count was recorded for this clone. J is TRBJ1-2 and V is TRBV2; D gene uncertain. Germline V gives CDR1 SNHLY, CDR2 FYNNEI. The CDR3 spans 12 residues. V shed 3 bases and J shed 8 bases, with 10 bases lying between them. The chain's CDR3 is CASSDSGWGYTF. The DNA of the CDR3 is TGTGCCAGCAGTGATTCGGGATGGGGCTACACCTTC.

In this sample, this clone turned up once. The chain is built from TRBV29-1 and TRBJ2-1, with 9 bases lining up with TRBD2. V lost 6 bases and J lost 9; bases outside the gene matches: 6. The V gene's germline CDR1 is SQVTM and CDR2 ANQGSEA. The CDR3 runs 12 residues. The CDR3 sequence: CSVDSGRSEQFF. The CDR3 DNA is TGCAGCGTGGATAGCGGGAGATCTGAGCAGTTCTTC.

This clone appeared once. This chain links TRBV9 with TRBJ1-1; TRBD1 agrees at 7 bases. Trimming cost V 4 bases and J 6 bases; bases outside gene matches: 6. CDR1 and CDR2 from the germline V gene are SGDLS and YYNGEE. The CDR3 loop spans 13 amino acids. The CDR3 region has the DNA TGTGCCAGCAGCTCTACAGGGGACGCTGAAGCTTTCTTT. Its translation: CASSSTGDAEAFF.

The chain uses TRBV27 and TRBJ2-7; 9 nucleotides line up with TRBD2. Germline V CDR1 and CDR2: MNHEY, SMNVEV (reference sequence). There are 16 residues in the CDR3. Unmatched junction bases numbered 7, after V lost 0 bases and J lost 4 bases. CDR3 bases: TGTGCCAGCAGTTTATCGGCGGGAGGGCTGGGTTACGAGCAGTACTTC. Translating gives CASSLSAGGLGYEQYF.